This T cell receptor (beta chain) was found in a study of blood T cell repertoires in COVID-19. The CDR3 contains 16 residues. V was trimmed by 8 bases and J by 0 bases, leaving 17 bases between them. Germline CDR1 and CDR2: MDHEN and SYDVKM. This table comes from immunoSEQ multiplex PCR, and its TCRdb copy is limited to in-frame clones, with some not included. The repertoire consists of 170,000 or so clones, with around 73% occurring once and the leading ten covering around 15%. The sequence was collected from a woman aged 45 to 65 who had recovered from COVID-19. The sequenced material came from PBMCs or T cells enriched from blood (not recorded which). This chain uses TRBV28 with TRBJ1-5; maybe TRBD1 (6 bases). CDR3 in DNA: TGTGCCAGCTCCCCGGTAGGACAGCATAGCAATCAGCCCCAGCATTTT. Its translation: CASSPVGQHSNQPQHF.